The 29 T cell receptor beta chains below all came from one sample that was sequenced in a study of T cell changes during pregnancy in multiple sclerosis. Measured with immunoSEQ multiplex PCR; TCRdb has only the in-frame clones, and not every one. Of tens of thousands of clones listed, 90% to 95% are singletons. Sequencing used CD4+ T cells from peripheral blood mononuclear cells, obtained in the second trimester of pregnancy. The receptors come from a female donor with multiple sclerosis, enrolled in a pregnancy study.

The chain employs TRBV6-5 and TRBJ2-2, with TRBD1 as a possible D gene (6 bases). CDR3 length equals 15 residues. Per the germline V gene, CDR1 is MNHEY and CDR2 is SVGAGI. Trimming shortened V by 6 bases and J by 2 bases, and 13 bases separated the two germline ends. The DNA of the CDR3 is TGTGCCAGCAGCCTAGGACAGCTTAACACCGGGGAGCTGTTTTTT. It is translated as CASSLGQLNTGELFF.

In its sample, this clone was seen once. This sequence joins TRBV10-3 and TRBJ2-5; 12 bases are a match to TRBD2. Trimming cost V 6 bases and J 4 bases; bases outside gene matches: 6. The CDR3 runs 15 residues. Germline values: CDR1 ENHRY, CDR2 SYGVKD. CDR3 protein: CAISKTSGSGETQYF. The CDR3 nucleotides read TGTGCCATCAGCAAGACTAGCGGGAGCGGAGAGACCCAGTACTTC.

The rearrangement joins TRBV27 to TRBJ2-7, with unresolved D. CDR1 and CDR2 (germline): MNHEY, SMNVEV (reference sequence). CDR3 length: 14 residues. V was cut by 4 bases and J by 5 bases, with 15 bases left in between. CDR3 DNA: TGTGCCAGCAGTTCCCCGGTGGCGGTCCACGAGCAGTACTTC. Amino acids: CASSSPVAVHEQYF.

This chain joins TRBV27 and TRBJ2-1; D may be TRBD2 (5 bases). The germline V gene has CDR1 MNHEY and CDR2 SMNVEV (reference sequence). V was shortened by 5 bases and J by 4 bases, with 15 bases between the two germline ends. This CDR3 has 15 amino acids. The DNA for the CDR3 is TGTGCCAGCAGTCCTAGAGGGCGAGAATACAATGAGCAGTTCTTC. Translation: CASSPRGREYNEQFF.

The V gene is TRBV29-1, the J gene TRBJ1-2; maybe TRBD1 (5 bases). Germline V lookup: CDR1 SQVTM, CDR2 ANQGSEA. Between the trimmed V and J ends, which lost 2 bases and 2 bases, there was a span of 9 bases. This CDR3 has 13 amino acids. The chain's CDR3 is CSVELTGNYGYTF. The CDR3 DNA sequence: TGCAGCGTTGAACTTACAGGAAACTATGGCTACACCTTC. The full variable domain, in which reference TRBV29-1 and TRBJ1-2 provide the parts outside the CDR3, is SAVISQKPSRDICQRGTSLTIQCQVDSQVTMMFWYRQQPGQSLTLIATANQGSEATYESGFVIDKFPISRPNLTFSTLTVSNMSPEDSSIYLCSVELTGNYGYTFGSGTRLTVV.

CDR3 nucleotides: TGTGCCAGCAGCGTGACTAGCGGGAAAGAGACCCAGTACTTC. Translated: CASSVTSGKETQYF. The rearrangement joins TRBV7-9 to TRBJ2-5; 11 bases match TRBD2. Germline CDR1 SEHNR, CDR2 FQNEAQ (reference sequence). The CDR3 length is 14 residues. V was pared by 5 bases and J by 3 bases, with 2 bases of the junction left unmatched. Together with reference TRBV7-9 and TRBJ2-5, the CDR3 gives the full variable domain: DTGVSQNPRHKITKRGQNVTFRCDPISEHNRLYWYRQTLGQGPEFLTYFQNEAQLEKSRLLSDRFSAERPKGSFSTLEIQRTEQGDSAMYLCASSVTSGKETQYFGPGTRLLVL.

This clone has only one observation. This chain links TRBV9 with TRBJ1-4, with 11 bases lining up with TRBD1. Per germline, CDR1 SGDLS and CDR2 YYNGEE. Trimming cost V 4 bases and J 4 bases; bases outside gene matches: 6. The CDR3 runs to 16 residues. The CDR3 DNA is TGTGCCAGCAGCCCCCGGGACAGGGGGTTTAATGAAAAACTGTTTTTT. Amino acids: CASSPRDRGFNEKLFF.

This chain links TRBV5-1 with TRBJ2-5; no definite D call. Germline V lookup: CDR1 SGHRS, CDR2 YFSETQ. Trimming cost V 4 bases and J 4 bases, with 8 bases left between them. The CDR3 is 12 amino acids. CDR3 DNA sequence: TGCGCCAGCAGCCTCCTATCAGAGACCCAGTACTTC. This encodes CASSLLSETQYF.

The chain couples TRBV11-3 to TRBJ2-2, with D tentatively TRBD1 (6 bases). Trimming left V 5 bases short and J 3 bases short, with 13 bases between. The V gene's germline CDR1 is SGHNT and CDR2 YENEEA. The CDR3 runs to 15 residues. CDR3 sequence: CASSQGRGYTGELFF. CDR3 DNA: TGTGCCAGCAGCCAGGGCAGGGGATACACCGGGGAGCTGTTTTTT.

A single count supports this clone. The chain links TRBV2 to TRBJ1-6, with D perhaps TRBD1 (5 bases). V was trimmed by 6 bases and J by 7 bases, leaving 19 bases between them. CDR1 and CDR2 (germline): SNHLY, FYNNEI. The CDR3 consists of 16 residues. In nucleotides, the CDR3 is TGTGCCAGCAGACAACTGGGGGACTCGGGAAATTCACCCCTCCACTTT. Amino acids: CASRQLGDSGNSPLHF.

The chain links TRBV30 to TRBJ1-1; D call uncertain. Germline V gene sequence: CDR1 GTSNPN, CDR2 SVGIG (reference sequence). The CDR3 consists of 11 residues. V lost 3 bases, J lost 2 bases, and 4 bases lay in between. CDR3 DNA sequence: TGTGCCTGGAGGCTAAACACTGAAGCTTTCTTT. It is translated as CAWRLNTEAFF. Full variable domain (outside the CDR3, taken from reference TRBV30 and TRBJ1-1): SQTIHQWPATLVQPVGSPLSLECTVEGTSNPNLYWYRQAAGRGLQLLFYSVGIGQISSEVPQNLSASRPQDRQFILSSKKLLLSDSGFYLCAWRLNTEAFFGQGTRLTVV.

This clone is a singleton in its sample. The V gene is TRBV28, the J gene TRBJ1-3, with D perhaps TRBD1 (6 bases). Trimming removed 7 bases from V and 1 base from J, with 17 bases in between. This CDR3 is built from 16 residues. Germline V gene sequence: CDR1 MDHEN, CDR2 SYDVKM. The CDR3: CASTLLLGQSGNTIYF. The CDR3 coding sequence is TGTGCCAGCACCCTATTACTAGGACAGTCTGGAAACACCATATATTTT.

The rearrangement uses TRBV29-1 and TRBJ2-4; D is possibly TRBD2 (7 bases). Trimming removed 4 bases at V and 9 bases at J, with 16 bases between. CDR1 is SQVTM and CDR2 is ANQGSEA in the germline V gene. The CDR3 loop spans 13 amino acids. The CDR3 sequence is CSVVRGGGGIQYF. CDR3 sequence (DNA): TGCAGCGTTGTTAGAGGGGGAGGGGGCATTCAGTACTTC.

The gene calls are TRBV27 and TRBJ2-7; unclear D gene. The germline gives CDR1 MNHEY, CDR2 SMNVEV (reference sequence). V was pared by 5 bases and J by 5 bases, with 13 bases between. The length of the CDR3 is 13 residues. DNA of the CDR3: TGTGCCAGCAGTGTAACAGAGCAGAACGAGCAGTACTTC. Translated: CASSVTEQNEQYF.

The chain joins TRBV7-3 to TRBJ1-1, with D possibly matching TRBD1 (5 bases). In germline, CDR1 is SGHTA, CDR2 FQGTGA. V gave up 3 bases and J gave up 0 bases, with 8 bases separating them. This CDR3 is 14 amino acids long. In nucleotides, the CDR3 is TGTGCCAGCAGCTTTTCCAGGGTGAACACTGAAGCTTTCTTT. It codes for CASSFSRVNTEAFF.

This rearrangement joins TRBV30 to TRBJ2-6; D is unclear. V was clipped by 2 bases and J by 3 bases, with 5 bases between them. This CDR3 comprises 13 residues. Germline assignment: CDR1 GTSNPN and CDR2 SVGIG (reference sequence). The CDR3 sequence: CAWSLSGANVLTF. CDR3 sequence (DNA): TGTGCCTGGAGTCTGAGTGGGGCCAACGTCCTGACTTTC.

The chain carries TRBV19 and TRBJ2-3; maybe TRBD1 (5 bases). From germline, CDR1 is LNHDA and CDR2 SQIVND (reference sequence). V lost 5 bases, J lost 1 base, and 7 bases lay in between. There are 13 residues in the CDR3. In DNA form, the CDR3 reads TGTGCCAGTAGTGACAGCCGCACAGATACGCAGTATTTT. This sequence encodes CASSDSRTDTQYF.

DNA of the CDR3: TGTGCCAGCAGCTTAACGGCGGGAGGGGCCTACGAGCAGTACTTC. Residues: CASSLTAGGAYEQYF. This rearrangement joins TRBV7-3 to TRBJ2-7; 9 bases match TRBD2. With 0 bases clipped from V and 2 bases from J, the junction kept 2 bases outside the gene matches. The germline gives CDR1 SGHTA, CDR2 FQGTGA. This CDR3 spans 15 amino acids.

The chain carries TRBV28 and TRBJ2-7, with D perhaps TRBD1 (5 bases). The CDR3 extends over 12 amino acids. CDR1 is MDHEN, CDR2 SYDVKM, per germline. Trimming shortened V by 6 bases and J by 4 bases, and 10 bases separated the two germline ends. The DNA of the CDR3 is TGTGCCAGCAGGATTAAGGGGTACGAGCAGTACTTC. Residues: CASRIKGYEQYF.

The rearrangement joins TRBV5-1 to TRBJ2-3; 7 positions match TRBD2. CDR1 SGHRS and CDR2 YFSETQ come from the germline V gene. The CDR3 is 16 residues long. V lost 1 base, J lost 5 bases, and 10 bases stayed unmatched. CDR3: CASSLPLGGGEDTQYF. The CDR3 DNA sequence: TGCGCCAGCAGCTTGCCCTTGGGGGGGGGAGAAGATACGCAGTATTTT. The full variable domain, completed using reference TRBV5-1 and TRBJ2-3, is KAGVTQTPRYLIKTRGQQVTLSCSPISGHRSVSWYQQTPGQGLQFLFEYFSETQRNKGNFPGRFSGRQFSNSRSEMNVSTLELGDSALYLCASSLPLGGGEDTQYFGPGTRLTVL.

This clone was detected once. The chain combines TRBV2 with TRBJ1-3; D remains ambiguous. CDR1 is SNHLY and CDR2 is FYNNEI in the germline V gene. V lost 4 bases and J lost 0, with 13 bases in between. The CDR3 is made up of 16 amino acids. Here the CDR3 reads CASSVAGADSGNTIYF. The CDR3 DNA reads as TGTGCCAGCAGTGTCGCGGGTGCGGACTCTGGAAACACCATATATTTT.

V usage is TRBV14 and J usage is TRBJ2-7; D is undetermined. This CDR3 region has 13 residues. Trimming took off 1 base at V and 3 bases at J, with 7 bases between the two ends. Germline assignment: CDR1 SGHDN and CDR2 FVKESK. This CDR3 is CASSQVLYYEQYF. For the CDR3, the DNA is TGTGCCAGCAGCCAAGTACTGTACTACGAGCAGTACTTC.

The chain employs TRBV15 and TRBJ2-2; D might be TRBD1 (6 bases). Germline-derived CDR1 and CDR2 are LNHNV and YYDKDF (reference sequence). This CDR3 spans 16 amino acids. V was clipped by 3 bases and J by 0 bases, with 11 bases between them. CDR3 in DNA: TGTGCCACCAGCAGGAAAACAGGGTCGAACACCGGGGAGCTGTTTTTT. This sequence encodes CATSRKTGSNTGELFF.

This chain uses TRBV7-3 with TRBJ1-1, with 8 bases matching TRBD1. The CDR3 is 13 amino acids. CDR1 and CDR2 (germline): SGHTA, FQGTGA. Losses at the gene ends were 3 bases for V and 11 bases for J; bases not matched to a gene: 8. CDR3 DNA sequence: TGTGCCAGCAGCTTGCCCCCGGACAGGGATGCTTTCTTT. This sequence encodes CASSLPPDRDAFF.

This clone was seen once. The chain's CDR3 is CASSLEKGPNQPQHF. CDR3 coding DNA: TGTGCCAGCAGCTTAGAAAAGGGGCCCAATCAGCCCCAGCATTTT. The J gene is TRBJ1-5, the V gene TRBV7-3; TRBD1 might be the D (5 bases). CDR3 length equals 15 residues. Germline V gene lookup returns CDR1 SGHTA and CDR2 FQGTGA. The V and J ends lost 2 bases and 3 bases respectively, with 11 bases between them.

V and J are TRBV5-1 and TRBJ2-3; 10 bases fit TRBD2. Per germline, CDR1 SGHRS and CDR2 YFSETQ. Trimming took 3 bases from V and 0 from J; bases not matched to a gene: 1. This CDR3 has 15 residues. CDR3 in amino acids: CASSSLAGSTDTQYF. The CDR3 coding sequence is TGCGCCAGCAGCTCACTAGCGGGAAGCACAGATACGCAGTATTTT.

This clone was detected once. The V gene is TRBV7-8, the J gene TRBJ1-4; TRBD1 is a possible D gene (6 bases). Per the germline V gene, CDR1 is SGHVS and CDR2 is FQNEAQ. This CDR3 is 16 amino acids long. Trimming took 4 bases from V and 8 from J, leaving 20 bases between them. CDR3 in DNA: TGTGCCAGCAGCTCTAGGGGGTGGGTTCGTGGGGAAAAACTGTTTTTT. Translating gives CASSSRGWVRGEKLFF. Filled out from reference TRBV7-8 and TRBJ1-4, the complete variable domain reads GAGVSQSPRYKVAKRGQDVALRCDPISGHVSLFWYQQALGQGPEFLTYFQNEAQLDKSGLPSDRFFAERPEGSVSTLKIQRTQQEDSAVYLCASSSRGWVRGEKLFFGSGTQLSVL.

This clone has a single count. The chain couples TRBV6-5 to TRBJ1-2; 7 bases agree with TRBD1. The length of the CDR3 is 13 residues. Germline values: CDR1 MNHEY, CDR2 SVGAGI. V lost 7 bases and J lost 8; bases outside the gene matches: 10. CDR3 nucleotide sequence: TGTGCCAGCACTCAACCAGGGGGATACGGCTACACCTTC. Its protein is CASTQPGGYGYTF.

Only a few counts were recorded for this clone. The chain uses TRBV9 and TRBJ2-7; D is possibly TRBD1 (5 bases). The CDR3 is made up of 14 amino acids. The ends were cut back, 0 bases at V and 5 bases at J, with 12 bases in the middle. Germline-derived CDR1 and CDR2 are SGDLS and YYNGEE. CDR3 sequence: CASSVAAQGNEQYF. DNA of the CDR3: TGTGCCAGCAGCGTAGCAGCCCAGGGAAACGAGCAGTACTTC.